The 8 T cell receptor beta chains listed next were all sequenced from one sample in a study of T-cell memory formation after mild COVID-19. TCRdb ran MiXCR on the 5' RACE reads and lists one entry per CDR3 protein. The sample shows over 9,500 distinct CDR3 sequences, about 14% of them seen only once. Sequenced sample: PBMCs or a T cell subset sorted from them (not recorded which). Receptor source: a man younger than 35 who had mild COVID-19 (a few samples of this study predate the infection). Cell type and time point are not known.

This clonotype was seen more than once but under ten times. V usage is TRBV5-6 and J usage is TRBJ2-3; D may be TRBD1 or TRBD2 (5 bases each). The CDR3 has 14 residues. Germline V gives CDR1 SGHDT, CDR2 YYEEEE. Trimming pared 0 bases from V and 1 base from J, leaving 6 bases between. CDR3 nucleotides: TGTGCCAGCAGCTTGGGAGGGGGCACAGATACGCAGTATTTT. Translating it yields CASSLGGGTDTQYF.

In this sample, this clonotype turned up many times. The chain combines TRBV20-1 with TRBJ1-4; D remains unclear. V lost 1 base and J 6 bases, leaving 6 bases between the germline ends. Germline CDR1 and CDR2: DFQATT and SNEGSKA (reference sequence). This CDR3 has 12 amino acids. In DNA, the CDR3 is TGCAGTGCTAGAGGGGTGGATGAAAAACTGTTTTTT. Its translation is CSARGVDEKLFF.

At least ten counts were recorded for this clonotype. The chain has TRBV7-9 and TRBJ2-1, with 11 nucleotides matching TRBD2. The germline CDR1 and CDR2 sequences are SEHNR and FQNEAQ (reference sequence). V was clipped by 4 bases and J by 0 bases; unmatched bases: 8. The CDR3 is 18 amino acids. CDR3 protein: CASSSTSGDLSSYNEQFF. CDR3 nucleotides: TGTGCCAGCAGCTCGACTAGCGGGGACCTGAGCTCCTACAATGAGCAGTTCTTC.

This clonotype has at least ten counts. V and J are TRBV7-9 and TRBJ1-1; D is unresolved. Trimming took off 3 bases at V and 10 bases at J, with 3 bases between the two ends. Germline CDR1 reads SEHNR; CDR2 reads FQNEAQ (reference sequence). CDR3 size: 9 residues. CDR3 nucleotides: TGTGCCAGCAGCTTTGGAGCTTTCTTT. This sequence encodes CASSFGAFF.

The chain couples TRBV7-9 to TRBJ1-1, with 10 nucleotides matching TRBD1. CDR1 and CDR2 from the germline V gene are SEHNR and FQNEAQ (reference sequence). The length of the CDR3 is 16 residues. The V segment lost 5 bases and the J segment 4 bases; nucleotides outside the gene matches: 10. The CDR3 sequence: CASSPGQGVRGTEAFF. CDR3 sequence (DNA): TGTGCCAGCAGCCCCGGACAGGGGGTTCGTGGCACTGAAGCTTTCTTT.

This clonotype has a count of ten or more. This rearrangement joins TRBV11-2 to TRBJ2-1; 8 nucleotides align to TRBD1. Germline V gene sequence: CDR1 SGHAT, CDR2 FQNNGV. The CDR3 is 15 amino acids. V dropped 6 bases and J dropped 3; count of bases not matched to a gene: 7. CDR3 residues: CASSYKDRDYNEQFF. The DNA of the CDR3 is TGTGCCAGCAGTTACAAGGACAGGGACTACAATGAGCAGTTCTTC.

The chain carries TRBV24-1 and TRBJ1-6; TRBD1 agrees at 7 bases. Germline loops: CDR1 KGHDR, CDR2 SFDVKD. CDR3 length equals 15 residues. The V and J ends lost 12 bases and 3 bases, in that order; junction bases with no gene match: 10. The DNA for the CDR3 is TGTGCCGGATCCCGGGACAGCCGCTATAATTCACCCCTCCACTTT. As protein: CAGSRDSRYNSPLHF.

This clonotype was recorded many times. The chain is built from TRBV18 and TRBJ2-1; TRBD1 matches 7 bases. J gave up 2 bases and V 4 bases, and 5 bases lay outside the gene matches. Germline loops: CDR1 KGHSH, CDR2 LQKENI. The CDR3 covers 15 residues. This CDR3 reads CASSRTGEPYNEQFF. For the CDR3, the DNA is TGTGCCAGCTCACGGACAGGAGAACCCTACAATGAGCAGTTCTTC.